These 14 T cell receptor beta chains share one sample of origin, sequenced in a study of PD-1 blockade in classical Hodgkin lymphoma. Repertoires were generated with immunoSEQ multiplex PCR, while TCRdb's copy carries only in-frame clones and drops some. The table includes about 17,000 clones, approximately 68% detected once. Indicated time point: cycle 4 day 1 (C4D1), after more than five weeks of nivolumab. Every patient experienced relapse after autologous stem cell transplantation, and brentuximab vedotin exposure varied. The sequencing here drew on peripheral blood mononuclear cells (PBMCs), taken before the fourth cycle of nivolumab. These receptors were taken from a human donor with classical Hodgkin lymphoma.

This clone occurred once. The rearrangement uses TRBV7-9 and TRBJ1-2; tentatively, D is TRBD1 (6 bases). This CDR3 spans 14 amino acids. CDR1 and CDR2 (germline): SEHNR, FQNEAQ (reference sequence). The V end lost 3 bases, the J end lost 0 bases, and 8 bases lay between the germline ends. CDR3 nucleotides: TGTGCCAGCAGCTTGACAGGAGCTAACTATGGCTACACCTTC. It is translated as CASSLTGANYGYTF.

The chain links TRBV4-1 to TRBJ2-3; D is undetermined. From germline, CDR1 is MGHRA and CDR2 YSYEKL. The CDR3 is 16 amino acids. Trimming pared 0 bases from V and 0 bases from J, leaving 10 bases between. CDR3 residues: CASSQEPPISTDTQYF. CDR3 bases: TGCGCCAGCAGCCAAGAGCCCCCGATAAGCACAGATACGCAGTATTTT.

The J gene is TRBJ1-5, the V gene TRBV11-1; D not resolved. The germline V gene has CDR1 SGHAT and CDR2 FQDESV (reference sequence). The germline V and J ends were trimmed by 8 bases and 0 bases, with 8 bases remaining between them. The CDR3 covers 13 residues. The CDR3 DNA reads TGTGCCAGCGCCCAAGATAGCAATCAGCCCCAGCATTTT. Translating gives CASAQDSNQPQHF.

This chain joins TRBV5-1 and TRBJ2-1; tentatively, D is TRBD2 (6 bases). CDR3 size: 13 residues. CDR1 and CDR2 from the germline V gene are SGHRS and YFSETQ. Deletions cut 5 bases from V and 4 bases from J, with 10 bases between. The CDR3 DNA reads TGCGCCAGCAGATCTAGCGAATACAATGAGCAGTTCTTC. Encoded protein: CASRSSEYNEQFF.

The chain couples TRBV29-1 to TRBJ1-2, with D perhaps matching TRBD1 (5 bases). V was trimmed by 6 bases and J by 3 bases, leaving 11 bases between them. This CDR3 comprises 12 residues. The germline V gene encodes CDR1 SQVTM and CDR2 ANQGSEA. The CDR3 nucleotides are TGCAGCGTGGACGACAGTGACTATGGCTACACCTTC. Translation gives CSVDDSDYGYTF.

This clone was seen a few times. The CDR3 DNA sequence: TGTGCCAGCACCTCAGACAGGGAGAGTCGAGCTTTCTTT. It yields the protein CASTSDRESRAFF. V gene TRBV11-2 combines with J gene TRBJ1-1; TRBD1 matches at 7 bases. This CDR3 spans 13 amino acids. Looked up from germline, CDR1 is SGHAT and CDR2 is FQNNGV. V shed 7 bases and J 10 bases; nucleotides not matched to a gene: 12.

The chain recombines TRBV25-1 with TRBJ1-2; D unresolved. Germline values: CDR1 MGHDK, CDR2 SYGVNS. This CDR3 has 13 residues. The V end was cut by 5 bases, the J end by 3 bases, with 10 bases between. The CDR3 bases are TGTGCCAGCAGTACTCCGGGATACTATGGCTACACCTTC. Translating it yields CASSTPGYYGYTF.

The chain is built from TRBV15 and TRBJ2-7, with D tentatively TRBD1 (6 bases). Germline V gene sequence: CDR1 LNHNV, CDR2 YYDKDF (reference sequence). This CDR3 has 15 amino acids. The V end lost 1 base, the J end lost 7 bases, and 17 bases lay between the germline ends. DNA for the CDR3: TGTGCCACCAGCAGAGGACGGAATGAGGGGGATGAGCAGTACTTC. It codes for CATSRGRNEGDEQYF. The full variable domain, completed using reference TRBV15 and TRBJ2-7, is DAMVIQNPRYQVTQFGKPVTLSCSQTLNHNVMYWYQQKSSQAPKLLFHYYDKDFNNEADTPDNFQSRRPNTSFCFLDIRSPGLGDTAMYLCATSRGRNEGDEQYFGPGTRLTVT.

A few counts support this clone. The chain carries TRBV6-5 and TRBJ2-3, with 10 bases lining up with TRBD2. The CDR3 has 14 residues. V trimming: 6 bases; J trimming: 6 bases; junction bases outside the gene matches: 6. CDR1 is MNHEY, CDR2 SVGAGI, per germline. CDR3 region: CASRSSGSTDTQYF. CDR3 sequence (DNA): TGTGCCAGCAGATCTAGCGGGAGTACTGATACGCAGTATTTT.

This clone was seen a few times. The V gene is TRBV13, the J gene TRBJ2-1, with D perhaps given as TRBD1 or TRBD2 (5 bases each). The germline V gene encodes CDR1 PRHDT and CDR2 FYEKMQ (reference sequence). The CDR3 covers 16 residues. V lost 3 bases and J lost 6, with 18 bases in between. CDR3 nucleotide sequence: TGTGCCAGCAGCTTCGCCCAAGCCGGGGCCTTCAATGAGCAGTTCTTC. Its translation: CASSFAQAGAFNEQFF.

This clone appeared a few times. The chain is built from TRBV4-1 and TRBJ2-7; D unresolved. CDR1 and CDR2 from the germline V gene are MGHRA and YSYEKL. V was shortened by 5 bases and J by 3 bases, with 17 bases between the two germline ends. CDR3 size: 15 residues. The CDR3 is CASSMGGPVGYEQYF. DNA of the CDR3: TGCGCCAGCAGCATGGGTGGCCCGGTAGGCTACGAGCAGTACTTC.

This sequence joins TRBV21-1 and TRBJ2-7; the table's TRBD2 call for D was not verified on the DNA. TRBV21-1 is a pseudogene segment. This CDR3 has 10 residues. The CDR3 region is CASGGDEQYF. The DNA for the CDR3 is TGTGCTAGTGGAGGCGACGAGCAGTACTTC.

The chain has TRBV4-2 and TRBJ1-5; maybe TRBD1 (6 bases). CDR3 length: 17 amino acids. Germline CDR1 is LGHNA and CDR2 is YNFKEQ. Deletions cut 1 base from V and 1 base from J, with 14 bases between. DNA of the CDR3: TGTGCCAGCAGCCAAGGTCAGGGGCAGGGGAGCAATCAGCCCCAGCATTTT. Encoded protein: CASSQGQGQGSNQPQHF.

The chain couples TRBV9 to TRBJ2-1; D may match TRBD1 or TRBD2 (6 bases each). V was pared by 0 bases and J by 4 bases, with 8 bases between. CDR3 length equals 14 residues. Germline loops: CDR1 SGDLS, CDR2 YYNGEE. The CDR3, as DNA: TGTGCCAGCAGCGTAGAGGGGGGATACAATGAGCAGTTCTTC. Its translation: CASSVEGGYNEQFF.